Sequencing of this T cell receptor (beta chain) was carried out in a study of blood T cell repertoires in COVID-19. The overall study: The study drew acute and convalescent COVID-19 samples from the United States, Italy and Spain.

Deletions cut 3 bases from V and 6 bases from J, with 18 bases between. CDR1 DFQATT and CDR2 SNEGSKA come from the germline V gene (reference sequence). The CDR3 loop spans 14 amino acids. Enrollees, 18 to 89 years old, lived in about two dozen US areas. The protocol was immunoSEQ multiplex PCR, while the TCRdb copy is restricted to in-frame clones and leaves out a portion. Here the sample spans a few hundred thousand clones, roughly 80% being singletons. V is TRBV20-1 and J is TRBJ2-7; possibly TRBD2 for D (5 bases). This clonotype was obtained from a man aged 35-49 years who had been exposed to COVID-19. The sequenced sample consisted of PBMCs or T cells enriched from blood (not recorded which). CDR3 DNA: TGCAGTGCTAGTACCCCCGTTACTAGTTTCGAGCAGTACTTC. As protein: CSASTPVTSFEQYF.